These 17 T cell receptor beta chains were all obtained from the same sample, sequenced in a study of CD8+CD57+ T cells in acquired aplastic anemia. TCR beta VDJ and CDR3 profiling used genomic DNA as template. In TCRdb, the reads were re-called with MiXCR into one record per CDR3 protein. The data contain some 200,000 distinct CDR3 sequences, around 50% of them singletons. Patients chosen for sequencing had CD8+CD57+ cells that had expanded, as shown by flow cytometry. The sequencing sample was made of sorted CD4+, CD8+, or CD8+CD57+ T cells (not recorded which) from PBMCs. These receptors were collected from a human donor with aplastic anemia.

This clonotype was seen only a few times. At one of its ends the junction is not consistent with the germline gene, which may arise from a read error. V usage is TRBV5-8 and J usage is TRBJ2-3; no firm D call. The germline V gene encodes CDR1 SGHTS and CDR2 YDEGEE. CDR3 length: 16 amino acids. CDR3 DNA sequence: TGTGCCAGCAGCTTGGTGGGCAGCCATAGCACAGATGCGCAGTATTTT. Its protein product is CASSLVGSHSTDAQYF.

This clonotype was observed at least ten times. This rearrangement joins TRBV20-1 to TRBJ2-3, with TRBD1 identical over 9 bases. The ends lost 6 bases at V and 5 bases at J; junction bases unmatched: 21. Looked up from germline, CDR1 is DFQATT and CDR2 is SNEGSKA (reference sequence). This CDR3 is 18 amino acids long. The CDR3: CSALSFQDGTGYGDTQYF. The CDR3 coding sequence is TGCAGTGCCCTATCTTTTCAGGACGGGACAGGGTATGGAGATACGCAGTATTTT.

The gene calls are TRBV20-1 and TRBJ1-6, with D uncertain. Germline V gene lookup returns CDR1 DFQATT and CDR2 SNEGSKA (reference sequence). The CDR3 spans 16 residues. V was cut by 4 bases and J by 4 bases, with 17 bases left in between. The chain's CDR3 is CSATPRRSAYNSPLHF. DNA for the CDR3: TGCAGTGCTACCCCAAGACGGTCAGCGTATAATTCACCCCTCCACTTT.

V gene TRBV2 combines with J gene TRBJ2-7; the D call may be TRBD1 or TRBD2 (5 bases each). The CDR3 extends over 14 amino acids. Germline CDR1 reads SNHLY; CDR2 reads FYNNEI. The V gene lost 7 bases and the J gene lost 0 bases, with 13 bases spanning the gap. In DNA form, the CDR3 reads TGTGCCAGCACCCCGGGACCTCTCTCCTACGAGCAGTACTTC. Its translation: CASTPGPLSYEQYF.

J is TRBJ2-3 and V is TRBV7-8; maybe TRBD2 (5 bases). CDR3 length equals 15 residues. The V end lost 2 bases, the J end lost 0 bases, and 9 bases lay between the germline ends. Per germline, CDR1 SGHVS and CDR2 FQNEAQ. CDR3: CASSLFGLSTDTQYF. The DNA of the CDR3 is TGTGCCAGCAGCTTATTCGGACTTAGCACAGATACGCAGTATTTT.

This clonotype was seen a single time. The chain uses TRBV12-3 or TRBV12-4 and TRBJ2-7; no clear D gene. The V and J ends lost 5 bases and 4 bases respectively, with 9 bases between them. This CDR3 is 12 amino acids long. Here the CDR3 reads CASSPRKYEQYF. The CDR3 bases are TGTGCCAGCAGTCCCCGAAAATACGAGCAGTACTTC.

This clonotype was detected ten times or more. This sequence joins TRBV6-1 and TRBJ1-5, with 7 bases matching TRBD1. Germline CDR1 is MNHNS and CDR2 is SASEGT. This CDR3 is built from 15 residues. Trimming removed 5 bases from V and 7 bases from J; junction bases left unmatched: 11. The CDR3 region is CASSYTGESGQPQHF. In DNA form, the CDR3 reads TGTGCCAGCAGTTATACAGGGGAGAGCGGGCAGCCCCAGCATTTT.

This clonotype was seen ten or more times. The J gene is TRBJ2-7, the V gene TRBV6-1; D may be TRBD1 (6 bases). The CDR3 runs to 14 residues. Germline CDR1 MNHNS, CDR2 SASEGT. V was clipped by 6 bases and J by 0 bases, with 12 bases between them. The CDR3 loop is CASRGAPVSYEQYF. The CDR3 DNA sequence: TGTGCCAGCAGGGGGGCTCCCGTCTCCTACGAGCAGTACTTC.

The sample holds many counts of this clonotype. The gene calls are TRBV7-8 and TRBJ1-5; TRBD1 agrees at 7 bases. V was pared by 3 bases and J by 9 bases, with 14 bases of the junction left unmatched. This CDR3 contains 16 residues. CDR1 and CDR2 (germline): SGHVS, FQNEAQ. The CDR3: CASSFVSDRARRPQHF. The CDR3 DNA reads as TGTGCCAGCAGCTTCGTAAGTGACAGGGCCAGGCGGCCCCAGCATTTT. Using reference TRBV7-8 and TRBJ1-5 for the parts outside the CDR3, the full variable domain is GAGVSQSPRYKVAKRGQDVALRCDPISGHVSLFWYQQALGQGPEFLTYFQNEAQLDKSGLPSDRFFAERPEGSVSTLKIQRTQQEDSAVYLCASSFVSDRARRPQHFGDGTRLSIL.

In its sample, this clonotype was seen a few times. The chain links TRBV9 to TRBJ2-1, with 8 nucleotides matching TRBD2. The ends lost 3 bases at V and 9 bases at J; junction bases unmatched: 8. The CDR3 has 14 amino acids. The V gene's germline CDR1 is SGDLS and CDR2 YYNGEE. The CDR3 bases are TGTGCCAGCAGCGGAGCGGGGGCTGGGGGTGAGCAGTTCTTC. Its protein is CASSGAGAGGEQFF.

The V and J genes are TRBV25-1 and TRBJ2-3; D is perhaps TRBD1 or TRBD2 (6 bases each). Germline V gene lookup returns CDR1 MGHDK and CDR2 SYGVNS. The CDR3 is made up of 17 amino acids. V gave up 4 bases and J gave up 1 base, with 18 bases separating them. The CDR3 loop is CASSARVGGLGTDTQYF. The CDR3 DNA reads as TGTGCCAGCAGTGCTAGAGTAGGGGGACTCGGCACAGATACGCAGTATTTT.

V and J are TRBV18 and TRBJ1-6; a weak D match, TRBD1 (5 bases). Trimming took 6 bases from V and 2 from J, leaving 11 bases between them. Per the germline V gene, CDR1 is KGHSH and CDR2 is LQKENI. CDR3 length: 15 amino acids. This CDR3 is CASSKGQTYNSPLHF. The CDR3 region has the DNA TGTGCCAGCTCTAAGGGGCAAACCTATAATTCACCCCTCCACTTT.

This clonotype was detected ten times or more. A junction boundary mismatches the germline segment, possibly from a read error. The gene calls are TRBV5-1 and TRBJ2-7; TRBD1 matches at 7 bases. Germline loops: CDR1 SGHRS, CDR2 YFSETQ. The CDR3 runs 14 residues. The CDR3 DNA reads TGTGCCAGCAGCTCGGGACAGCGAGTCTACGAGCAGTACTTC. Encoded protein: CASSSGQRVYEQYF.

This clonotype showed up many times. The chain employs TRBV9 and TRBJ1-4; TRBD1 is a possible D gene (5 bases). Between the trimmed V and J ends, which lost 2 bases and 7 bases, there was a span of 18 bases. Germline V lookup: CDR1 SGDLS, CDR2 YYNGEE. The CDR3 extends over 16 amino acids. The CDR3 sequence is CASSVVPDGGGEKLFF. The CDR3 coding sequence is TGTGCCAGCAGCGTTGTCCCGGACGGGGGGGGTGAAAAACTGTTTTTT. The full variable domain, rest sourced from reference TRBV9 and TRBJ1-4, is DSGVTQTPKHLITATGQRVTLRCSPRSGDLSVYWYQQSLDQGLQFLIQYYNGEERAKGNILERFSAQQFPDLHSELNLSSLELGDSALYFCASSVVPDGGGEKLFFGSGTQLSVL.

This clonotype was counted ten times or more. CDR3 sequence (DNA): TGCGCCAGCAGTGAGTGGGGAACCACGGGCGAGCAGTACTTC. This encodes CASSEWGTTGEQYF. The gene calls are TRBV10-1 and TRBJ2-7; no reliable D call. The CDR3 is made up of 14 amino acids. The germline gives CDR1 WNHNN, CDR2 SYGVQD (reference sequence). Trimming left V 1 base short and J 6 bases short, with 13 bases between.

This clonotype was seen repeatedly, ten times or more. V and J are TRBV5-6 and TRBJ1-4; no clear D. Trimming left V 8 bases short and J 3 bases short, with 11 bases between. Germline-derived CDR1 and CDR2 are SGHDT and YYEEEE. There are 13 residues in the CDR3. The DNA for the CDR3 is TGTGCCAGTTCCGGGAGCCCTAATGAAAAACTGTTTTTT. It translates to CASSGSPNEKLFF.

The chain employs TRBV20-1 and TRBJ2-1, with TRBD2 matching over 9 bases. The V gene end was trimmed by 5 bases and the J gene end by 12 bases; junction bases not matched to a gene: 23. This CDR3 spans 17 amino acids. Germline V gene lookup returns CDR1 DFQATT and CDR2 SNEGSKA (reference sequence). CDR3 in DNA: TGCAGTGCTGCGGGGGGGTCGGGTAGCGGGGTCACCTACGGGCAGTTCTTC. Its protein product is CSAAGGSGSGVTYGQFF.